The 19 T cell receptor beta chains listed next were all sequenced from one sample in a study of OX40 agonist ivuxolimab in advanced cancers. TCRdb's copy holds only in-frame clones and misses some; the assay was immunoSEQ multiplex PCR. In the table there are about 32,000 clones, around nine tenths of which are singletons. The sample here was CD4+ or CD8+ T cells sorted from blood, taken in a trial of the OX40 agonist ivuxolimab. The source of these receptors is an adult with an advanced solid tumor such as melanoma, head and neck, liver or kidney cancer.

The chain carries TRBV2 and TRBJ1-1, with D unresolved. The V and J ends lost 6 bases and 2 bases respectively, with 4 bases between them. The CDR3 is made up of 11 amino acids. The germline gives CDR1 SNHLY, CDR2 FYNNEI. The CDR3 region is CASRDNTEAFF. The CDR3 DNA reads TGTGCCAGCAGAGACAACACTGAAGCTTTCTTT.

The V gene is TRBV5-4, the J gene TRBJ2-3; D is possibly TRBD1 or TRBD2 (7 bases each). CDR1 and CDR2 from the germline V gene are SGHNT and YYREEE (reference sequence). The CDR3 loop spans 15 amino acids. Trimming took 4 bases from V and 6 from J, leaving 18 bases between them. CDR3 amino acids: CASSSGTASGDTQYF. Here the CDR3 DNA reads TGTGCCAGCAGCAGCGGGACAGCCAGTGGGGATACGCAGTATTTT.

This clone was seen a single time. The CDR3 region is CASSRTGTSGRVNEQFF. The DNA for the CDR3 is TGTGCCAGCAGCCGTACCGGGACTAGCGGGAGGGTGAATGAGCAGTTCTTC. The V call is TRBV4-2, the J call TRBJ2-1; TRBD2 aligns across 16 bases. The CDR3 covers 17 residues. V lost 4 bases to trimming and J lost 7 bases; unmatched junction nucleotides: 7. The V gene's germline CDR1 is LGHNA and CDR2 YNFKEQ.

The chain carries TRBV13 and TRBJ1-1; D is possibly TRBD1 (6 bases). Germline assignment: CDR1 PRHDT and CDR2 FYEKMQ (reference sequence). This CDR3 comprises 14 residues. The V gene lost 3 bases and the J gene lost 5 bases, with 13 bases spanning the gap. The CDR3, as DNA: TGTGCCAGCAGCTTGGGGGGGGCCACGACTGAAGCTTTCTTT. Residues: CASSLGGATTEAFF. Combining the CDR3 with reference TRBV13 and TRBJ1-1 gives the whole variable domain AAGVIQSPRHLIKEKRETATLKCYPIPRHDTVYWYQQGPGQDPQFLISFYEKMQSDKGSIPDRFSAQQFSDYHSELNMSSLELGDSALYFCASSLGGATTEAFFGQGTRLTVV.

The chain recombines TRBV13 with TRBJ2-7; D is ambiguous. The CDR3 is 15 residues long. Germline CDR1 is PRHDT and CDR2 is FYEKMQ (reference sequence). Trimming shortened V by 4 bases and J by 2 bases, and 15 bases separated the two germline ends. The CDR3 nucleotides are TGTGCCAGCAGCTCTCGGATAGACCCTACCTACGAGCAGTACTTC. This codes for CASSSRIDPTYEQYF.

This rearrangement joins TRBV9 to TRBJ2-5, with 8 bases lining up with TRBD2. Germline loops: CDR1 SGDLS, CDR2 YYNGEE. The junction had 8 bases not matched to a gene; V was cut back by 4 bases and J by 3 bases. The CDR3 totals 15 residues. CDR3 residues: CASSYPNSGEETQYF. In nucleotides, the CDR3 is TGTGCCAGCAGCTATCCGAATAGCGGGGAAGAGACCCAGTACTTC.

This chain uses TRBV18 with TRBJ2-3, with D unresolved. CDR1 is KGHSH and CDR2 is LQKENI in the germline V gene. The CDR3 contains 14 residues. With 2 bases removed from V and 8 bases from J, the gap between germline ends came to 14 bases. CDR3 in amino acids: CASSPDRNDPTQYF. The DNA for the CDR3 is TGTGCCAGCTCACCAGACCGGAACGACCCTACGCAGTATTTT.

The CDR3 DNA is TGTGCCAGCAGCTACAGACAGGGGAATCAGCCCCAGCATTTT. It specifies CASSYRQGNQPQHF. The chain uses TRBV5-4 and TRBJ1-5, with 8 bases aligning to TRBD1. From germline, CDR1 is SGHNT and CDR2 YYREEE (reference sequence). After removal of 3 bases from V and 4 bases from J, the junction contained 3 bases not matched to a gene. The CDR3 has 14 amino acids.

The chain is built from TRBV28 and TRBJ1-2; D perhaps matches TRBD1 (5 bases). Per germline, CDR1 MDHEN and CDR2 SYDVKM. The CDR3 extends over 13 amino acids. V lost 5 bases and J lost 4, with 11 bases in between. CDR3 loop: CASSLQASYGYTF. As DNA, the CDR3 is TGTGCCAGCAGTCTACAGGCGTCCTATGGCTACACCTTC.

This sequence joins TRBV6-6 and TRBJ2-1; no clear D gene. V was cut by 0 bases and J by 7 bases, with 13 bases left in between. The CDR3 is made up of 15 amino acids. From germline, CDR1 is MNHNY and CDR2 SVGAGI (reference sequence). CDR3 sequence reads: CASSYSHPETNEQFF. The CDR3 DNA reads TGTGCCAGCAGTTACTCTCACCCCGAAACAAATGAGCAGTTCTTC.

V and J are TRBV7-3 and TRBJ2-3; 13 bases fit TRBD2. Germline V gene lookup returns CDR1 SGHTA and CDR2 FQGTGA. V lost 2 bases, J lost 5 bases, and 10 bases stayed unmatched. The CDR3 spans 18 residues. CDR3 amino acids: CASSLSGTSGGAVDTQYF. The CDR3 DNA follows: TGTGCCAGCAGCTTATCCGGAACTAGCGGGGGGGCCGTAGATACGCAGTATTTT.

The V and J genes are TRBV4-1 and TRBJ2-7; 10 nucleotides match TRBD1. CDR1 and CDR2 (germline): MGHRA, YSYEKL. The CDR3 runs to 17 residues. J was trimmed by 4 bases and V by 1 base; bases with no gene match: 10. CDR3 nucleotides: TGCGCCAGCAGCCAAGGCTTACACGGGACAGGGGTGTACGAGCAGTACTTC. Protein product: CASSQGLHGTGVYEQYF.

The chain is built from TRBV7-6 and TRBJ2-1; 7 bases fit TRBD2. Per germline, CDR1 SGHVS and CDR2 FNYEAQ. The CDR3 loop spans 14 amino acids. V dropped 5 bases and J dropped 6; count of bases not matched to a gene: 7. This CDR3 is CASSRAGRGNEQFF. The CDR3 coding sequence is TGTGCCAGCAGCCGCGCAGGGAGGGGCAATGAGCAGTTCTTC.

The chain is built from TRBV11-2 and TRBJ2-2; 7 bases fit TRBD2. This CDR3 is 15 amino acids long. The V gene's germline CDR1 is SGHAT and CDR2 FQNNGV. V gave up 1 base and J gave up 5 bases; unmatched junction bases: 4. CDR3 sequence reads: CASSLAGGGTGELFF. In nucleotides, the CDR3 is TGTGCCAGCAGCTTAGCGGGAGGTGGGACCGGGGAGCTGTTTTTT.

This chain joins TRBV9 and TRBJ2-7, with TRBD1 identical over 8 bases. This CDR3 comprises 16 residues. V gave up 0 bases and J gave up 2 bases; unmatched junction bases: 7. Germline values: CDR1 SGDLS, CDR2 YYNGEE. CDR3 sequence (DNA): TGTGCCAGCAGCGTAGCCGGACAGGGTACTACCTACGAGCAGTACTTC. It encodes CASSVAGQGTTYEQYF.

The chain recombines TRBV11-2 with TRBJ2-3, with 8 bases lining up with TRBD2. The CDR3 spans 15 residues. V dropped 6 bases and J dropped 7; count of bases not matched to a gene: 12. Per germline, CDR1 SGHAT and CDR2 FQNNGV. The CDR3 coding sequence is TGTGCCAGCAGTCCCTGGACTAGCCGCTTCAATACGCAGTATTTT. Translating it yields CASSPWTSRFNTQYF.

The J gene is TRBJ2-3, the V gene TRBV9; 8 nucleotides align to TRBD2. This CDR3 is built from 17 residues. The junction had 14 bases not matched to a gene; V was cut back by 6 bases and J by 2 bases. The germline CDR1 and CDR2 sequences are SGDLS and YYNGEE. CDR3 region: CASTQSPLAGITDTQYF. CDR3 in DNA: TGTGCCAGCACCCAGTCCCCTCTAGCGGGTATCACAGATACGCAGTATTTT.

The V and J genes are TRBV7-9 and TRBJ2-7; 7 nucleotides line up with TRBD2. Per germline, CDR1 SEHNR and CDR2 FQNEAQ (reference sequence). This CDR3 comprises 12 residues. J lost 4 bases, V lost 8 bases, and 5 bases had no gene match. The CDR3 DNA is TGTGCCAGCGGGGGGGGAGTATACGAGCAGTACTTC. Its translation: CASGGGVYEQYF.

V usage is TRBV6-1 and J usage is TRBJ1-2; D is perhaps TRBD1 (6 bases). The CDR3 loop spans 14 amino acids. The ends were cut back, 6 bases at V and 4 bases at J, with 15 bases in the middle. Germline V gene sequence: CDR1 MNHNS, CDR2 SASEGT. CDR3 residues: CASSGTRGTYGYTF. The CDR3 nucleotides read TGTGCCAGCAGCGGGACAAGGGGGACCTATGGCTACACCTTC.